The clone carrying this T cell receptor (beta chain) was picked up a small number of times. Its antigen is still unknown. In each case, RNA was isolated and then reverse transcribed into cDNA as the sequencing template. TCRdb's copy holds only in-frame clones and misses some; the assay was immunoSEQ multiplex PCR. The sample has 200,000 to 250,000 clones, more than 30% seen once. This sample is part of a study of CD8+ T cells in alopecia areata. Study-wide results and limits: Only one nonresponder was present, which leaves the link between baseline CD8+ expansion and response uncertain. Clonality exceeded that of normal scalp in lesional scalp, most notably in alopecia totalis/universalis.

The CDR3 is 13 residues long. V lost 1 base to trimming and J lost 4 bases, with 8 bases between them. The V gene's germline CDR1 is SGHKS and CDR2 YYEKEE (reference sequence). Noted treatment: oral pan-JAK inhibitor, 5-10 mg twice daily. Lesional scalp punch biopsies and peripheral blood were collected from alopecia areata patients. This chain connects TRBV5-5 to TRBJ1-1; D unresolved. The sequence came from a human donor with alopecia areata. The source material was CD4+ T cells sorted from blood, sampled at roughly week 30, from a patient treated with tofacitinib. The CDR3 DNA follows: TGTGCCAGCAGCTTGTGGCAGGCCACTGAAGCTTTCTTT. This translates into CASSLWQATEAFF.